A single sample gave rise to the 22 T cell receptor beta chains below, sequenced in a study of T-cell memory formation after mild COVID-19. TCRdb called the 5' RACE reads again in MiXCR, with one record for every CDR3 protein. Among under 300,000 distinct CDR3 sequences listed, 7.5% to 10% were seen once. Sequenced sample: PBMCs or a T cell subset sorted from them (not recorded which). The receptors originated from a man aged 18 to 30 who had mild COVID-19 (a few samples of this study predate the infection). Cell type and time point are not known.

The chain combines TRBV3-1 with TRBJ1-1, with a tentative D call TRBD1 (6 bases). Trimming left V 1 base short and J 7 bases short, with 13 bases between. The germline gives CDR1 LGHDT, CDR2 YNNKEL (reference sequence). The CDR3 sequence is 14 residues long. CDR3 sequence (DNA): TGTGCCAGCAGCCAAGTTTTGGGGGCTAGTGAAGCTTTCTTT. Translation gives CASSQVLGASEAFF.

A few counts support this clonotype. This sequence joins TRBV19 and TRBJ1-5; D remains unclear. Germline V gene sequence: CDR1 LNHDA, CDR2 SQIVND (reference sequence). The CDR3 runs to 15 residues. V lost 3 bases and J 3 bases, leaving 12 bases between the germline ends. CDR3 sequence reads: CASSIPRVSNQPQHF. CDR3 nucleotide sequence: TGTGCCAGTAGTATTCCGAGGGTCTCCAATCAGCCCCAGCATTTT.

This clonotype was detected only a few times. The chain combines TRBV27 with TRBJ1-6; the D is unclear. The ends were cut back, 1 base at V and 6 bases at J, with 10 bases in the middle. This CDR3 has 15 residues. Germline CDR1 is MNHEY and CDR2 is SMNVEV (reference sequence). CDR3 amino acids: CASSLLGFSNSPLHF. The CDR3 nucleotides are TGTGCCAGCAGTTTATTGGGGTTCTCTAATTCACCCCTCCACTTT.

This clonotype was detected only a few times. The chain uses TRBV19 and TRBJ2-3; TRBD2 matches 9 bases. This CDR3 region has 15 residues. Germline V gene lookup returns CDR1 LNHDA and CDR2 SQIVND (reference sequence). The junction had 7 bases not matched to a gene; V was cut back by 7 bases and J by 2 bases. This CDR3 reads CASTDSGRYTDTQYF. DNA of the CDR3: TGTGCCAGTACGGATAGCGGGAGATACACAGATACGCAGTATTTT.

This clonotype was found a few times. This rearrangement joins TRBV3-2 to TRBJ2-7; no DNA check was done on the table's D call, TRBD1. TRBV3-2 corresponds to a pseudogene. There are 18 residues in the CDR3. Written as DNA, the CDR3 is TGTGCCAGCAGCCAGATACTCCTGAAGGACATGTCGTCCTACGAGCAGTACGTC. It encodes CASSQILLKDMSSYEQYV.

This clonotype was counted a few times. The rearrangement uses TRBV7-9 and TRBJ2-1, with 7 bases that match TRBD1. The germline CDR1 and CDR2 sequences are SEHNR and FQNEAQ (reference sequence). CDR3 length equals 16 residues. V lost 5 bases and J lost 0; bases outside the gene matches: 7. CDR3 nucleotides: TGTGCCAGCAGCCGGGCTTGGGACAGCTCCTACAATGAGCAGTTCTTC. Its translation: CASSRAWDSSYNEQFF.

V gene TRBV5-1 combines with J gene TRBJ2-2; D remains unclear. In germline, CDR1 is SGHRS, CDR2 YFSETQ. The V and J ends lost 1 base and 5 bases respectively, with 9 bases between them. CDR3 length: 14 amino acids. The CDR3 sequence: CASSLTQETGELFF. The CDR3 coding sequence is TGCGCCAGCAGCTTGACCCAGGAGACCGGGGAGCTGTTTTTT.

This clonotype was detected a few times. The V and J genes are TRBV7-2 and TRBJ2-7, with D unclear. The CDR3 contains 12 residues. Trimming took off 5 bases at V and 4 bases at J, with 9 bases between the two ends. Looked up from germline, CDR1 is SGHTA and CDR2 is FQGNSA. The CDR3 here is CASSPEFYEQYF. The CDR3 DNA reads as TGTGCCAGCAGCCCCGAGTTTTACGAGCAGTACTTC.

The rearrangement joins TRBV10-3 to TRBJ1-4, with no clear D. The CDR3 has 14 amino acids. Germline CDR1 reads ENHRY; CDR2 reads SYGVKD. Trimming removed 0 bases at V and 7 bases at J, with 9 bases between. DNA of the CDR3: TGTGCCATCAGTGAGTCGTTAGCGGTTGAAAAACTGTTTTTT. Amino acids: CAISESLAVEKLFF.

V usage is TRBV19 and J usage is TRBJ2-2; D is unresolved. Germline CDR1 is LNHDA and CDR2 is SQIVND (reference sequence). This CDR3 has 11 amino acids. Trimming shortened V by 9 bases and J by 1 base, and 3 bases separated the two germline ends. For the CDR3, the DNA is TGTGCCAGCAAGAACACCGGGGAGCTGTTTTTT. Residues: CASKNTGELFF.

This clonotype came up a few times. The chain uses TRBV5-1 and TRBJ2-1; D might be TRBD2 (7 bases). Germline V lookup: CDR1 SGHRS, CDR2 YFSETQ. This CDR3 spans 15 amino acids. The V and J ends lost 4 bases and 4 bases respectively, with 15 bases between them. CDR3 nucleotide sequence: TGCGCCAGCAGCGATAGGGGGGGTTATTACAATGAGCAGTTCTTC. Translation gives CASSDRGGYYNEQFF. Looking up the rest from reference TRBV5-1 and TRBJ2-1 gives the full variable domain: KAGVTQTPRYLIKTRGQQVTLSCSPISGHRSVSWYQQTPGQGLQFLFEYFSETQRNKGNFPGRFSGRQFSNSRSEMNVSTLELGDSALYLCASSDRGGYYNEQFFGPGTRLTVL.

The chain is built from TRBV6-5 and TRBJ2-2; no firm D call. The V end lost 6 bases, the J end lost 2 bases, and 7 bases lay between the germline ends. The CDR3 extends over 13 amino acids. Germline V CDR1 and CDR2: MNHEY, SVGAGI. CDR3 sequence: CASSRRNTGELFF. CDR3 bases: TGTGCCAGCAGCCGCCGTAACACCGGGGAGCTGTTTTTT.

The chain uses TRBV9 and TRBJ1-2; D not certain. V dropped 2 bases and J dropped 3 bases, with 5 bases sitting between them. The CDR3 is 12 amino acids. From germline, CDR1 is SGDLS and CDR2 YYNGEE. The CDR3 DNA is TGTGCCAGCAGCGTGAGGGACTATGGCTACACCTTC. Translating gives CASSVRDYGYTF.

The chain has TRBV4-3 and TRBJ2-3; TRBD2 matches 11 bases. This CDR3 comprises 17 residues. The ends lost 4 bases at V and 0 bases at J; junction bases unmatched: 6. Germline lookup yields CDR1 LGHNA and CDR2 YSLEER. CDR3 in DNA: TGCGCCAGCAGCCCCCGACTAGCGGGGTCTAGCACAGATACGCAGTATTTT. It specifies CASSPRLAGSSTDTQYF.

The chain recombines TRBV12-3 or TRBV12-4 with TRBJ1-2; D may be TRBD1 (5 bases). The CDR3 is 15 residues long. Trimming stripped 4 bases from V and 5 bases from J, with 17 bases between. The CDR3 region is CASSSQAPPKYGYTF. The CDR3, as DNA: TGTGCCAGCAGTTCACAGGCTCCCCCAAAATATGGCTACACCTTC.

This clonotype was seen repeatedly, ten times or more. The chain couples TRBV12-3 or TRBV12-4 to TRBJ2-1, with D unresolved. V was clipped by 2 bases and J by 3 bases, with 11 bases between them. CDR3 size: 15 residues. The CDR3 nucleotides are TGTGCCAGCAGTTTATCGGGCGCTGGCTACAATGAGCAGTTCTTC. Its protein is CASSLSGAGYNEQFF.

This chain uses TRBV7-9 with TRBJ2-3; tentative D call: TRBD1 (5 bases). From germline, CDR1 is SEHNR and CDR2 FQNEAQ (reference sequence). With 6 bases removed from V and 1 base from J, the gap between germline ends came to 11 bases. The CDR3 has 14 amino acids. CDR3 nucleotide sequence: TGTGCCAGCAGTATTGCACAGGGCACAGATACGCAGTATTTT. This translates into CASSIAQGTDTQYF.

This clonotype showed up many times. V and J are TRBV20-1 and TRBJ2-5; 10 bases are shared with TRBD2. The CDR3 runs 14 residues. Germline lookup yields CDR1 DFQATT and CDR2 SNEGSKA (reference sequence). Trimming took 6 bases from V and 1 from J; bases not matched to a gene: 5. The CDR3 sequence is CSAPAGGPQETQYF. The DNA of the CDR3 is TGCAGTGCCCCAGCGGGGGGGCCCCAAGAGACCCAGTACTTC.

The chain links TRBV11-1 to TRBJ2-3, with 14 bases fitting TRBD2. The CDR3 sequence is 16 residues long. V shed 3 bases, J shed 7 bases, and the junction held 6 bases outside the gene matches. Germline V gene data show CDR1 as SGHAT and CDR2 as FQDESV (reference sequence). The CDR3 loop is CASSLTSGGAWNTQYF. In DNA form, the CDR3 reads TGTGCCAGCAGCTTGACTAGCGGGGGGGCCTGGAATACGCAGTATTTT.

The chain recombines TRBV7-2 with TRBJ2-3; 7 bases are shared with TRBD2. This CDR3 has 15 residues. Losses at the gene ends were 4 bases for V and 7 bases for J; bases not matched to a gene: 11. From germline, CDR1 is SGHTA and CDR2 FQGNSA. The CDR3 region is CASSSSPRGEYTQYF. DNA for the CDR3: TGTGCCAGCAGCTCGTCTCCCCGGGGGGAATATACGCAGTATTTT.

This rearrangement joins TRBV4-1 to TRBJ2-7; the match to TRBD1 covers 8 bases. This CDR3 contains 17 residues. Germline V gives CDR1 MGHRA, CDR2 YSYEKL. The V gene end was trimmed by 0 bases and the J gene end by 4 bases; junction bases not matched to a gene: 11. DNA for the CDR3: TGCGCCAGCAGCCAAGATTCGGGCAGGGGGCGGGCATACGAGCAGTACTTC. It codes for CASSQDSGRGRAYEQYF.

This clonotype was seen many times. The V and J genes are TRBV7-2 and TRBJ2-2; either TRBD1 or TRBD2 may supply D (7 bases each). Germline values: CDR1 SGHTA, CDR2 FQGNSA. V was trimmed by 4 bases and J by 4 bases, leaving 16 bases between them. CDR3 length equals 16 residues. CDR3 residues: CASSWAQGRGTGELFF. CDR3 bases: TGTGCCAGCAGCTGGGCACAGGGGAGGGGCACCGGGGAGCTGTTTTTT.